This TCR beta chain was captured in a study of shared clonotypes between healthy human individuals. The germline gives CDR1 SGHAT, CDR2 FQNNGV. Trimming removed 5 bases at V and 3 bases at J, with 26 bases between. This CDR3 comprises 19 residues. TCRdb's table, derived via immunoSEQ multiplex PCR, lists solely in-frame clones and lacks some. Of about half a million clones in the sample, about four fifths were seen once. Sequenced input: PBMCs. The rearrangement uses TRBV11-2 and TRBJ1-3, with D perhaps matching TRBD1 (6 bases). The TCR comes from a woman aged 40 to 50 in good health. Some clones in this sample may be carry-over from other donors' samples. The CDR3 sequence: CASSPTWWGARALGNTIYF. CDR3 DNA sequence: TGTGCCAGCAGCCCGACTTGGTGGGGGGCGAGGGCTCTTGGAAACACCATATATTTT.